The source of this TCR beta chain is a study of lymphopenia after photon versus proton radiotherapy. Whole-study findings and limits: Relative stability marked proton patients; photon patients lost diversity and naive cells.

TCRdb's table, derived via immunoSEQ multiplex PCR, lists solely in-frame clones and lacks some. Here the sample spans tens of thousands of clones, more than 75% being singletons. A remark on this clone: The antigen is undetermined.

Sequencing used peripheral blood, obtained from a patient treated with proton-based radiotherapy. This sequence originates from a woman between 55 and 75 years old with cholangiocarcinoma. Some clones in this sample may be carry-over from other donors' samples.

The CDR3: CASSLAVGLAGGPYNEQFF. CDR3 DNA: TGCGCCAGCAGCTTGGCCGTGGGACTAGCGGGAGGGCCCTACAATGAGCAGTTCTTC. V gene TRBV5-1 combines with J gene TRBJ2-1; TRBD2 matches at 16 bases. CDR1 is SGHRS and CDR2 is YFSETQ in the germline V gene. CDR3 length: 19 amino acids. Trimming removed 0 bases from V and 2 bases from J; junction bases left unmatched: 5.